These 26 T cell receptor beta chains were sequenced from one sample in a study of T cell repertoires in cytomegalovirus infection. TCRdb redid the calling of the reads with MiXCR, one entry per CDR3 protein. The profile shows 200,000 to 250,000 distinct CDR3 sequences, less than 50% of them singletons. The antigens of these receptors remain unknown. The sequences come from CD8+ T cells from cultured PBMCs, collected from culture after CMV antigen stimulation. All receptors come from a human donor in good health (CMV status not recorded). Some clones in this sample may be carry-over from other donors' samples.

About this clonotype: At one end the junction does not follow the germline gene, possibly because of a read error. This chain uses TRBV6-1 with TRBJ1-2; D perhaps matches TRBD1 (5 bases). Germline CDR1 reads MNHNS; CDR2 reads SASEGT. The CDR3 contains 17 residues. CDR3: CARSENESLRDPYGYTF. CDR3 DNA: TGTGCCAGAAGTGAAAATGAGAGTCTTCGGGACCCCTATGGCTACACCTTC.

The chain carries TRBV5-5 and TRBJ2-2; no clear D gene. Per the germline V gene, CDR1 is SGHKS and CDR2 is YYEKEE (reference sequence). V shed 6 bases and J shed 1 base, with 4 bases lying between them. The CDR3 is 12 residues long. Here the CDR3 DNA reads TGTGCCAGCACCCAGAACACCGGGGAGCTGTTTTTT. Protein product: CASTQNTGELFF.

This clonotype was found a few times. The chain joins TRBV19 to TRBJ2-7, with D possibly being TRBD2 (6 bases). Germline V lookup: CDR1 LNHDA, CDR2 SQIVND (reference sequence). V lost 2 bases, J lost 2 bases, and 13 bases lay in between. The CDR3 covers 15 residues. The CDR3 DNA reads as TGTGCCAGTAGTATATTCGGGGGACCCCCCTACGAGCAGTACTTC. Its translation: CASSIFGGPPYEQYF.

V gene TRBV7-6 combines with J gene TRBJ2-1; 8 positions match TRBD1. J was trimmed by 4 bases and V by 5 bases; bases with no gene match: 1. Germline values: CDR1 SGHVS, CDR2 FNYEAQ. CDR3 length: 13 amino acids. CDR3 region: CASSRQGYNEQFF. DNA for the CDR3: TGTGCCAGCAGCCGACAGGGGTACAATGAGCAGTTCTTC.

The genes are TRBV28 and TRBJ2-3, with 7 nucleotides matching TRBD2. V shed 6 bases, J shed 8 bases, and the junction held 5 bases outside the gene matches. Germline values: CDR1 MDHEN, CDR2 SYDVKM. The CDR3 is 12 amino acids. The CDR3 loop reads CASSPTGGTQYF. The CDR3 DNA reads TGTGCCAGCAGCCCAACGGGGGGTACGCAGTATTTT.

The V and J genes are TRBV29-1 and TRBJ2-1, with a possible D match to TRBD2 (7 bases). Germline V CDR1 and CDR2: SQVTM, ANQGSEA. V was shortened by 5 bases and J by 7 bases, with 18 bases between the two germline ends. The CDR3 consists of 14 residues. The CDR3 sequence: CSVQGPGGRNEQFF. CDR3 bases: TGCAGCGTTCAGGGGCCGGGGGGCCGAAATGAGCAGTTCTTC.

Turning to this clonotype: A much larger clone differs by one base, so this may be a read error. DNA of the CDR3: TGTGCCAGCAGCTTACCCGCCAATGAGCAGTTCTTC. This gives the protein CASSLPANEQFF. The rearrangement joins TRBV7-4 to TRBJ2-1; no definite D call. V shed 2 bases and J shed 6 bases, with 5 bases lying between them. CDR1 and CDR2 (germline): SGHVT, SQSDAQ. The CDR3 is 12 amino acids.

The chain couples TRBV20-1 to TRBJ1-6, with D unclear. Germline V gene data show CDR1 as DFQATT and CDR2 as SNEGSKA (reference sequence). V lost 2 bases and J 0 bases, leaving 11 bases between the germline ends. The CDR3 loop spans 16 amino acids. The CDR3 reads CSARFAGSSYNSPLHF. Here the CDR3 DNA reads TGCAGTGCTAGATTTGCCGGGAGCTCCTATAATTCACCCCTCCACTTT.

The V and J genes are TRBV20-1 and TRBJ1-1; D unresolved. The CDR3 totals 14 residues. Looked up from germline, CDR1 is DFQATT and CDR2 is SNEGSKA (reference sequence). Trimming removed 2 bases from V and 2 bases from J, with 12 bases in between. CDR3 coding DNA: TGCAGTGCTAGATATAGACTGAGAAACACTGAAGCTTTCTTT. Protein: CSARYRLRNTEAFF.

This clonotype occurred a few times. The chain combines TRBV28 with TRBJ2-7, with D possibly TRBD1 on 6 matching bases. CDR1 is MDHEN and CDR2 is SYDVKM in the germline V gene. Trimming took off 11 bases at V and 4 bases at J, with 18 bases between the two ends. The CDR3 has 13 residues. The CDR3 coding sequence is TGTGCCGAGTCCTCCAGGGGAGATTACGAGCAGTACTTC. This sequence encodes CAESSRGDYEQYF.

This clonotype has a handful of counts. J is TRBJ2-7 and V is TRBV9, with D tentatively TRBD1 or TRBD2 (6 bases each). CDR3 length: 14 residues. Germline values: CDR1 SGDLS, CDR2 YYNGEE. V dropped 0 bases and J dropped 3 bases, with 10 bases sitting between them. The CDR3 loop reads CASSVGGGNYEQYF. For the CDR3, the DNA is TGTGCCAGCAGCGTAGGAGGGGGGAACTACGAGCAGTACTTC.

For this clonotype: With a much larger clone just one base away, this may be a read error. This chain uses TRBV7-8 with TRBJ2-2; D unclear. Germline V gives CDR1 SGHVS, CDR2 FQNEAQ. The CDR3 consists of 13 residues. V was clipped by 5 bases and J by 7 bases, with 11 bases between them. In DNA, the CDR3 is TGTGCCAGCAGCCCACGGTGCATCGGGGAGCTGTTTTTT. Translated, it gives CASSPRCIGELFF.

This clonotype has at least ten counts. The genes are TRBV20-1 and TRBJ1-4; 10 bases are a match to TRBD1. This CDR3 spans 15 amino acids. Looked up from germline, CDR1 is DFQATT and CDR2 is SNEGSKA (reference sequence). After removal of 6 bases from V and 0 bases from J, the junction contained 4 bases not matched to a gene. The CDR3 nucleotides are TGCAGTGCCCCGGGACAGGGGTCAACTAATGAAAAACTGTTTTTT. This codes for CSAPGQGSTNEKLFF.

CDR3 region: CASSPGLNNYGYTF. Written as DNA, the CDR3 is TGTGCCAGCAGCCCAGGACTGAATAACTATGGCTACACCTTC. The chain recombines TRBV7-3 with TRBJ1-2; D gene uncertain. The CDR3 sequence is 14 residues long. Germline CDR1 reads SGHTA; CDR2 reads FQGTGA. The V and J ends lost 5 bases and 1 base respectively, with 11 bases between them. Supplemented by reference TRBV7-3 and TRBJ1-2, the full variable domain reads GAGVSQTPSNKVTEKGKYVELRCDPISGHTALYWYRQSLGQGPEFLIYFQGTGAADDSGLPNDRFFAVRPEGSVSTLKIQRTERGDSAVYLCASSPGLNNYGYTFGSGTRLTVV.

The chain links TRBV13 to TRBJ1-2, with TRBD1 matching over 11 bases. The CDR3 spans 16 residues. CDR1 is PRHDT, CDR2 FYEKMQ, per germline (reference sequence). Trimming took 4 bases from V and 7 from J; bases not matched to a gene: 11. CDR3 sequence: CASSSSSWTGGVGYTF. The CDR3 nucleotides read TGTGCCAGCAGCTCCTCTAGTTGGACAGGGGGCGTTGGCTACACCTTC.

CDR3 sequence reads: CASSIDLITDTQYF. CDR3 DNA: TGTGCCAGTAGTATAGACCTTATCACAGATACGCAGTATTTT. The V gene is TRBV19, the J gene TRBJ2-3; no clear D gene. This CDR3 spans 14 amino acids. V was cut by 0 bases and J by 2 bases, with 6 bases left in between. Germline-derived CDR1 and CDR2 are LNHDA and SQIVND (reference sequence).

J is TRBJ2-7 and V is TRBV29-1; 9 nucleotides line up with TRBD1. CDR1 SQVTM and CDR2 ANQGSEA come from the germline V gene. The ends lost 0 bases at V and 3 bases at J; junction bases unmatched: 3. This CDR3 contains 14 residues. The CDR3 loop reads CSVEDRDRDYEQYF. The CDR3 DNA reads TGCAGCGTTGAAGATCGGGACAGGGACTACGAGCAGTACTTC.

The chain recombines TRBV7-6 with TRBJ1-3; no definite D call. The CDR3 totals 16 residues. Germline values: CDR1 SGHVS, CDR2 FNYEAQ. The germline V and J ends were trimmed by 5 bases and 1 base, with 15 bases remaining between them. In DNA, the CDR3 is TGTGCCAGCAGCCCGCGGGAGGGAGGGTCTGGAAACACCATATATTTT. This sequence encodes CASSPREGGSGNTIYF. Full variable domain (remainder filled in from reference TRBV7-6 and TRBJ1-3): GAGVSQSPRYKVTKRGQDVALRCDPISGHVSLYWYRQALGQGPEFLTYFNYEAQQDKSGLPNDRFSAERPEGSISTLTIQRTEQRDSAMYRCASSPREGGSGNTIYFGEGSWLTVV.

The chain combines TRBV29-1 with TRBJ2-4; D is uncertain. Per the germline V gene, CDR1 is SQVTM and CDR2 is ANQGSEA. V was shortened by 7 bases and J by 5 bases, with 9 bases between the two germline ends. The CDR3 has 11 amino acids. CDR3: CSAQGQNIQYF. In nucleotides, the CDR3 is TGCAGCGCCCAAGGCCAAAACATTCAGTACTTC.

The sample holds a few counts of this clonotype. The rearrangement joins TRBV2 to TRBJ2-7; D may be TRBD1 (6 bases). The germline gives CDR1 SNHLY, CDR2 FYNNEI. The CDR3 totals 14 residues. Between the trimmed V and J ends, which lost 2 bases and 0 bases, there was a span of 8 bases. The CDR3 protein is CASSETGISYEQYF. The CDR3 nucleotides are TGTGCCAGCAGTGAAACAGGGATCTCCTACGAGCAGTACTTC. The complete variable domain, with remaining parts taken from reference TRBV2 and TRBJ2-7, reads EPEVTQTPSHQVTQMGQEVILRCVPISNHLYFYWYRQILGQKVEFLVSFYNNEISEKSEIFDDQFSVERPDGSNFTLKIRSTKLEDSAMYFCASSETGISYEQYFGPGTRLTVT.

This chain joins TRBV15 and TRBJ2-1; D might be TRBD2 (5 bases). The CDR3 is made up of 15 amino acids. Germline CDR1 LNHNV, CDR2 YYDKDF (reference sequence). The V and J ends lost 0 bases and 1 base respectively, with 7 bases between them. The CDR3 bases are TGTGCCACCAGCAGAGATACGGGGTCCTACAATGAGCAGTTCTTC. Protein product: CATSRDTGSYNEQFF.

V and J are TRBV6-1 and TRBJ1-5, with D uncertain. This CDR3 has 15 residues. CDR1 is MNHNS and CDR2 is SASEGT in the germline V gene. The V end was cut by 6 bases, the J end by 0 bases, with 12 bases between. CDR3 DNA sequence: TGTGCCAGCAGGCAGGACGCTAATAGCAATCAGCCCCAGCATTTT. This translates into CASRQDANSNQPQHF.

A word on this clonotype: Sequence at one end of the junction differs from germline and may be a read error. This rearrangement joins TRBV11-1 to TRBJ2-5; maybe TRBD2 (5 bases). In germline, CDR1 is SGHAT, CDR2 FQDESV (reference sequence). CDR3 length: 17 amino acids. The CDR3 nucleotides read TGTGCCAGCAGTTTAGGCCTTCGGCGGGTGCTCCAAGAGACCCAGTACTTC. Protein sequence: CASSLGLRRVLQETQYF.

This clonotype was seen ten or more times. CDR3 sequence (DNA): TGTGCCAGCAGCCCCAAGATGGTGGGTAAGGCTGACAATGAGCAGTTCTTC. Its translation: CASSPKMVGKADNEQFF. The rearrangement links TRBV7-8 to TRBJ2-1; D not resolved. The CDR3 runs to 17 residues. Germline V CDR1 and CDR2: SGHVS, FQNEAQ. Trimming removed 5 bases from V and 5 bases from J, with 22 bases in between.

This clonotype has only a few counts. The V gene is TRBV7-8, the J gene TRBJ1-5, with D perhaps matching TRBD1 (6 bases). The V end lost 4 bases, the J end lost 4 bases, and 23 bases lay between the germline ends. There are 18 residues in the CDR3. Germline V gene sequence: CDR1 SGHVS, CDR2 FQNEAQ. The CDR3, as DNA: TGTGCCAGCAGCTCTCGACCCCCTTACAGGGATACGAATCAGCCCCAGCATTTT. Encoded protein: CASSSRPPYRDTNQPQHF.

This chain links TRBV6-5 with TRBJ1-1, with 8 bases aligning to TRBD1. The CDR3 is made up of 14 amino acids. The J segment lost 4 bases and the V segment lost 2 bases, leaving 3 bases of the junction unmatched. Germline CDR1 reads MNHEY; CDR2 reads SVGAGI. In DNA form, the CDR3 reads TGTGCCAGCAGTTACCGCGGGACAGGCACTGAAGCTTTCTTT. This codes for CASSYRGTGTEAFF.